Listed below are T cell receptor beta chains from one sample, sequenced in a study of OX40 agonist ivuxolimab in advanced cancers. Assay used: immunoSEQ multiplex PCR; TCRdb lists only in-frame clones, some missing. The table lists tens of thousands of clones, 90% to 95% of them singletons, with approximately 25% in the top ten. The specimen comprised CD4+ or CD8+ T cells sorted from blood, sampled in a trial of the OX40 agonist ivuxolimab. These receptors originate from an adult with an advanced solid tumor such as melanoma, head and neck, liver or kidney cancer. CDR3s include the opening cysteine and the closing phenylalanine or tryptophan. The D gene is left open where the match is weak. Clone size is given for some rows only: seen once, a few or many times, or a class if the clone is expanded.

J gene: TRBJ2-1
clone size: once
D gene: TRBD2
V gene: TRBV4-3
CDR3 DNA: TGCGCCAGCAGCCAAGATGGACTAGCGGGAGTCGATGAGCAGTTCTTC
CDR3 protein: CASSQDGLAGVDEQFF

J gene: TRBJ2-7
clone size: .
D gene: TRBD2
V gene: TRBV7-6
CDR3 DNA: TGTGCCAGCAGCTTAGGACTAGCGGGTTACGAGCAGTACTTC
CDR3 protein: CASSLGLAGYEQYF

J gene: TRBJ2-2
clone size: .
D gene: .
V gene: TRBV5-1
CDR3 DNA: TGCGCCAGCAGCTTCCCCAGGAACACCGGGGAGCTGTTTTTT
CDR3 protein: CASSFPRNTGELFF

J gene: TRBJ2-1
clone size: .
D gene: .
V gene: TRBV6-5
CDR3 DNA: TGTGCCAGCAGTTACTCGGCTGGTAACAATGAGCAGTTCTTC
CDR3 protein: CASSYSAGNNEQFF

J gene: TRBJ2-1
clone size: .
D gene: .
V gene: TRBV9
CDR3 DNA: TGTGCCAGCAGCGTAATATGGCAGGGAGCATACAATGAGCAGTTCTTC
CDR3 protein: CASSVIWQGAYNEQFF

J gene: TRBJ2-3
clone size: .
D gene: TRBD2
V gene: TRBV4-3
CDR3 DNA: TGCGCCAGCAGCCAAGATTCCGTAGCGGGAGTCACAGATACGCAGTATTTT
CDR3 protein: CASSQDSVAGVTDTQYF

J gene: TRBJ2-7
clone size: .
D gene: .
V gene: TRBV28
CDR3 DNA: TGTGCCAGCAGTTTAGACATAAGCTCCTACGAGCAGTACTTC
CDR3 protein: CASSLDISSYEQYF

J gene: TRBJ1-1
clone size: .
D gene: .
V gene: TRBV2
CDR3 DNA: TGTGCCAGCGGGTTTTTGGACACTGAAGCTTTCTTT
CDR3 protein: CASGFLDTEAFF

J gene: TRBJ1-5
clone size: .
D gene: .
V gene: TRBV7-2
CDR3 DNA: TGTGCCAGCAGCTTAGACCCCCGGGACGTAAATCAGCCCCAGCATTTT
CDR3 protein: CASSLDPRDVNQPQHF

J gene: TRBJ1-2
clone size: .
D gene: TRBD1
V gene: TRBV10-3
CDR3 DNA: TGTGCCATCGGGGCTCCGGACAGGGGTTTTGCCAACTATGGCTACACCTTC
CDR3 protein: CAIGAPDRGFANYGYTF

J gene: TRBJ1-4
clone size: .
D gene: TRBD1
V gene: TRBV4-1
CDR3 DNA: TGCGCCAGCAGCCGAATCGAAGGGGGCGAGGAAAAACTGTTTTTT
CDR3 protein: CASSRIEGGEEKLFF

J gene: TRBJ1-2
clone size: .
D gene: .
V gene: TRBV27
CDR3 DNA: TGTGCCAGCAGTCCTGGGACCTCGGGGAACTATGGCTACACCTTC
CDR3 protein: CASSPGTSGNYGYTF

J gene: TRBJ2-7
clone size: .
D gene: .
V gene: TRBV7-9
CDR3 DNA: TGTGCCAGCAGCTTAGGGCTCTACCCTATAGAGCAGTACTTC
CDR3 protein: CASSLGLYPIEQYF

J gene: TRBJ1-1
clone size: once
D gene: TRBD1
V gene: TRBV7-9
CDR3 DNA: TGTGCCAGCAGCTTGGCAGGGGGCCCTTTCATGAACACTGAAGCTTTCTTT
CDR3 protein: CASSLAGGPFMNTEAFF

J gene: TRBJ1-4
clone size: .
D gene: .
V gene: TRBV7-9
CDR3 DNA: TGTGCCAGCAGCTTAATAGCCAGTGAACTGTTTTTT
CDR3 protein: CASSLIASELFF

J gene: TRBJ1-6
clone size: .
D gene: .
V gene: TRBV6-5
CDR3 DNA: TGTGCCAGCAGTTACTCTGGGGGGTATAATTCACCCCTCCACTTT
CDR3 protein: CASSYSGGYNSPLHF

J gene: TRBJ2-5
clone size: .
D gene: TRBD2
V gene: TRBV2
CDR3 DNA: TGTGCCAGCAGTGAAGAGGCTCCAGCGGGGGGAGAGACCCAGTACTTC
CDR3 protein: CASSEEAPAGGETQYF

J gene: TRBJ2-1
clone size: .
D gene: .
V gene: TRBV6-5
CDR3 DNA: TGTGCCAGCGGGTGGAACAACGAGCAGTTCTTC
CDR3 protein: CASGWNNEQFF

J gene: TRBJ1-1
clone size: .
D gene: .
V gene: TRBV27
CDR3 DNA: TGTGCCAGCAGTTCCGACAGGTTTATGAACACTGAAGCTTTCTTT
CDR3 protein: CASSSDRFMNTEAFF

J gene: TRBJ2-2
clone size: .
D gene: TRBD2
V gene: TRBV4-1
CDR3 DNA: TGCGCCAGCAGCCTCCGTAGATATACTAGCGGGAGGGCCGGGGAGCTGTTTTTT
CDR3 protein: CASSLRRYTSGRAGELFF

J gene: TRBJ2-5
clone size: .
D gene: TRBD2
V gene: TRBV29-1
CDR3 DNA: TGCAGCGTTGAGCGGGAGGGCCGAAGAGGGGAGACCCAGTACTTC
CDR3 protein: CSVEREGRRGETQYF

J gene: TRBJ2-1
clone size: .
D gene: .
V gene: TRBV25-1
CDR3 DNA: TGTGCCAGCAGTGAACGGGGGTTCGATGAGCAGTTCTTC
CDR3 protein: CASSERGFDEQFF

J gene: TRBJ2-2
clone size: .
D gene: .
V gene: TRBV7-9
CDR3 DNA: TGTGCCAGCAGCCCTTCCGGGACGAACACCGGGGAGCTGTTTTTT
CDR3 protein: CASSPSGTNTGELFF

J gene: TRBJ2-5
clone size: .
D gene: .
V gene: TRBV29-1
CDR3 DNA: TGCAGCGTTGATGGGAGAGAACTCCGAATCCCTACTCGGGGGCAGTACTTC
CDR3 protein: CSVDGRELRIPTRGQYF

J gene: TRBJ2-5
clone size: .
D gene: TRBD2
V gene: TRBV9
CDR3 DNA: TGTGCCAGCAGCGTAGGGCTAGCGGCCCAAGAGACCCAGTACTTC
CDR3 protein: CASSVGLAAQETQYF

J gene: TRBJ2-1
clone size: .
D gene: .
V gene: TRBV5-4
CDR3 DNA: TGTGCCAGCAGCCCAACAACGTTGGGTGAGCAGTTCTTC
CDR3 protein: CASSPTTLGEQFF

J gene: TRBJ2-7
clone size: .
D gene: TRBD2
V gene: TRBV9
CDR3 DNA: TGTGCCAGCAGCGTGGGAGGTAGCGGGAGCTCCTACGAGCAGTACTTC
CDR3 protein: CASSVGGSGSSYEQYF

J gene: TRBJ1-5
clone size: .
D gene: .
V gene: TRBV28
CDR3 DNA: TGTGCCAGCAGCTTTATAATCCACAGGGAGGTGTCCAATCAGCCCCAGCATTTT
CDR3 protein: CASSFIIHREVSNQPQHF

J gene: TRBJ1-2
clone size: few
D gene: .
V gene: TRBV2
CDR3 DNA: TGTGCCAGCAGTGAAGGGTGGGACCGGGGTTCTGGCTACACCTTC
CDR3 protein: CASSEGWDRGSGYTF

J gene: TRBJ1-1
clone size: .
D gene: TRBD1
V gene: TRBV7-2
CDR3 DNA: TGTGCCAGCAGCTTACCACCACAGGGGACGAACACTGAAGCTTTCTTT
CDR3 protein: CASSLPPQGTNTEAFF

J gene: TRBJ1-2
clone size: .
D gene: .
V gene: TRBV28
CDR3 DNA: TGTGCCAGCAGTTTTCCCCGGGACGGGGACTATGGCTACACCTTC
CDR3 protein: CASSFPRDGDYGYTF

J gene: TRBJ1-2
clone size: .
D gene: .
V gene: TRBV5-1
CDR3 DNA: TGCGCCAGCAGCTTATCAGGGGTTGATGGCTACACCTTC
CDR3 protein: CASSLSGVDGYTF

J gene: TRBJ2-5
clone size: .
D gene: .
V gene: TRBV6-1
CDR3 DNA: TGTGCCAGCAGTTATCGAGAGACCCAGTACTTC
CDR3 protein: CASSYRETQYF

J gene: TRBJ1-5
clone size: few
D gene: .
V gene: TRBV16
CDR3 DNA: TGTGCCAGCACCGCTATACCAGGAGAAGGGGATCAGCCCCAGCATTTT
CDR3 protein: CASTAIPGEGDQPQHF

J gene: TRBJ2-5
clone size: .
D gene: TRBD1
V gene: TRBV4-3
CDR3 DNA: TGCGCCAGCAGCCATGGGACCGGACAGGATGAGACCCAGTACTTC
CDR3 protein: CASSHGTGQDETQYF

J gene: TRBJ2-2
clone size: once
D gene: .
V gene: TRBV4-3
CDR3 DNA: TGCGCCAGCAGCCAAGAAAAAGTGTCAGGGCGAAACACCGGGGAACTGTTTTTT
CDR3 protein: CASSQEKVSGRNTGELFF

J gene: TRBJ2-3
clone size: .
D gene: TRBD2
V gene: TRBV30
CDR3 DNA: TGTGCCTGGAGTGCCGGACTAGCGGGAGTCTCAGATACGCAGTATTTT
CDR3 protein: CAWSAGLAGVSDTQYF

J gene: TRBJ2-1
clone size: once
D gene: .
V gene: TRBV6-6
CDR3 DNA: TGTGCCAGCAGCTCCAGACTAGACAATGAGCAGTTCTTC
CDR3 protein: CASSSRLDNEQFF

J gene: TRBJ2-7
clone size: .
D gene: TRBD1
V gene: TRBV27
CDR3 DNA: TGTGCCAGCAGTTTATCGACAGGGTCCTACGAGCAGTACTTC
CDR3 protein: CASSLSTGSYEQYF

J gene: TRBJ1-1
clone size: .
D gene: .
V gene: TRBV27
CDR3 DNA: TGTGCCAGCAGTTTATCGACGGCGATGAACACTGAAGCTTTCTTT
CDR3 protein: CASSLSTAMNTEAFF

J gene: TRBJ1-1
clone size: .
D gene: TRBD1
V gene: TRBV4-3
CDR3 DNA: TGCGCCAGCAGCCAGGACAGGGGGCGCGTTCGGACTGAAGCTTTCTTT
CDR3 protein: CASSQDRGRVRTEAFF

J gene: TRBJ2-1
clone size: .
D gene: TRBD2
V gene: TRBV5-8
CDR3 DNA: TGTGCCAGCAGCCAGGGACTAGCGGGCTCCAATGAGCAGTTCTTC
CDR3 protein: CASSQGLAGSNEQFF

J gene: TRBJ2-5
clone size: .
D gene: .
V gene: TRBV18
CDR3 DNA: TGTGCCAGCTCACCGGTTGGTACCCAGTACTTC
CDR3 protein: CASSPVGTQYF

J gene: TRBJ1-1
clone size: .
D gene: TRBD1
V gene: TRBV27
CDR3 DNA: TGTGCCAGCAGTTCGGACGGGACAGGGGAAACTGAAGCTTTCTTT
CDR3 protein: CASSSDGTGETEAFF

J gene: TRBJ2-1
clone size: .
D gene: .
V gene: TRBV6-5
CDR3 DNA: TGTGCCAGCAGTTACGGTTCCCGAAGGAATGAGCAGTTCTTC
CDR3 protein: CASSYGSRRNEQFF

J gene: TRBJ1-5
clone size: .
D gene: TRBD1
V gene: TRBV19
CDR3 DNA: TGTGCCAGTAGTGCCGGGACAGGGGGTCTTCAGCCCCAGCATTTT
CDR3 protein: CASSAGTGGLQPQHF